These T cell receptor beta chains were read from a single sample in a study of cytomegalovirus exposure and HLA in healthy donors. Produced via immunoSEQ multiplex PCR; TCRdb's table is partial and in-frame only. The sample has about 94,000 clones, nearly 80% seen once; the top ten hold roughly 3.8%. Input material: PBMCs. These receptors all come from a woman in her thirties or forties in good health and CMV-seronegative. CDR3s include the opening cysteine and the closing phenylalanine or tryptophan. The D gene is left open where the match is weak. The size of a clone is reported for some rows only, either as once, few or many, or as a class for expanded clones.

CDR3 DNA: TGTGCCAGCAGCTTAAAAGACGAGTCGGGGTTCTTC; CDR3 protein: CASSLKDESGFF; J gene: TRBJ2-1; V gene: TRBV5-6; clone size: -; D gene: -
CDR3 DNA: TGTGCCAGCAGTCGGGACAGTCCTTCAACTAATGAAAAACTGTTTTTT; CDR3 protein: CASSRDSPSTNEKLFF; J gene: TRBJ1-4; V gene: TRBV2; clone size: once; D gene: TRBD1
CDR3 DNA: TGTGCCAGCATTTGGACAACAGAACTGTACTTC; CDR3 protein: CASIWTTELYF; J gene: TRBJ2-7; V gene: TRBV6-1; clone size: -; D gene: -
CDR3 DNA: TGTGCCAGCAGTTCCCACAGGGGAGTAGGCCAGCCCCAGCATTTT; CDR3 protein: CASSSHRGVGQPQHF; J gene: TRBJ1-5; V gene: TRBV28; clone size: -; D gene: TRBD1
CDR3 DNA: TGTGCCAGCAGCTTGTTACGGAGTAGCTCCTACGAGCAGTACTTC; CDR3 protein: CASSLLRSSSYEQYF; J gene: TRBJ2-7; V gene: TRBV5-5; clone size: few; D gene: -
CDR3 DNA: TGCAGCGTTGTGGGCGGGACAGGGTTCAACGAGCAGTACTTC; CDR3 protein: CSVVGGTGFNEQYF; J gene: TRBJ2-7; V gene: TRBV29-1; clone size: -; D gene: TRBD1
CDR3 DNA: TGTGCCAGCAGGCGGGGGGGCTCCTACAATGAGCAGTTCTTC; CDR3 protein: CASRRGGSYNEQFF; J gene: TRBJ2-1; V gene: TRBV2; clone size: -; D gene: TRBD2
CDR3 DNA: TGTGCCAGCAGCTTAGGAAGCGCGGGGGCAGGCGAAAAACTGTTTTTT; CDR3 protein: CASSLGSAGAGEKLFF; J gene: TRBJ1-4; V gene: TRBV7-6; clone size: few; D gene: -
CDR3 DNA: TGCAGCCCCCGGGGGTCCAATGAGCAGTTCTTC; CDR3 protein: CSPRGSNEQFF; J gene: TRBJ2-1; V gene: TRBV20-1; clone size: -; D gene: -
CDR3 DNA: TGCGCCAGCAGCTTGGAGTCCGGGTTCGCCGCGCTAAACACTGAAGCTTTCTTT; CDR3 protein: CASSLESGFAALNTEAFF; J gene: TRBJ1-1; V gene: TRBV5-1; clone size: -; D gene: -
CDR3 DNA: TGCGCCAGCAGCTTAGGACTAGTTCTTGAGACCCAGTACTTC; CDR3 protein: CASSLGLVLETQYF; J gene: TRBJ2-5; V gene: TRBV5-1; clone size: -; D gene: TRBD2
CDR3 DNA: TGTGCCAGCAAGGAAGGACAGGGGTGGGAGACCCAGTACTTC; CDR3 protein: CASKEGQGWETQYF; J gene: TRBJ2-5; V gene: TRBV6-1; clone size: -; D gene: TRBD1
CDR3 DNA: TGTGCCATCAGTGGACTAGCGGGGGGACTAAGCTCCTACAATGAGCAGTTCTTC; CDR3 protein: CAISGLAGGLSSYNEQFF; J gene: TRBJ2-1; V gene: TRBV10-3; clone size: once; D gene: TRBD2
CDR3 DNA: TGTGCCAGCAGTGTGTTTCAGGGGGTCGGGGAGACCCAGTACTTC; CDR3 protein: CASSVFQGVGETQYF; J gene: TRBJ2-5; V gene: TRBV2; clone size: -; D gene: TRBD1
CDR3 DNA: TGTGCCAGCACCTGGACAGGGAACTATGGCTACACCTTC; CDR3 protein: CASTWTGNYGYTF; J gene: TRBJ1-2; V gene: TRBV2; clone size: -; D gene: TRBD1
CDR3 DNA: TGTGCCAGCAGCACGGGATTTGAAGCTTTCTTT; CDR3 protein: CASSTGFEAFF; J gene: TRBJ1-1; V gene: TRBV13; clone size: -; D gene: -
CDR3 DNA: TGTGCCAGTAGTACCGGAGAGGGGCCCCAGCATTTT; CDR3 protein: CASSTGEGPQHF; J gene: TRBJ1-5; V gene: TRBV19; clone size: -; D gene: -
CDR3 DNA: TGCGCCAGCAGCCAAGGGCCAGCGATGAACACTGAAGCTTTCTTT; CDR3 protein: CASSQGPAMNTEAFF; J gene: TRBJ1-1; V gene: TRBV4-1; clone size: -; D gene: -
CDR3 DNA: TGTGCCAGCAGCCTAGAGGAGACCCAGTACTTC; CDR3 protein: CASSLEETQYF; J gene: TRBJ2-5; V gene: TRBV2; clone size: -; D gene: -
CDR3 DNA: TGTGCCAGTTCGGACAGGGCGGGCACTGAAGCTTTCTTT; CDR3 protein: CASSDRAGTEAFF; J gene: TRBJ1-1; V gene: TRBV19; clone size: -; D gene: TRBD1
CDR3 DNA: TGTGCCAGCAGTGCTACAGGTCCGGATAGCAATCAGCCCCAGCATTTT; CDR3 protein: CASSATGPDSNQPQHF; J gene: TRBJ1-5; V gene: TRBV25-1; clone size: -; D gene: -
CDR3 DNA: TGCGCCAGCAGCCAACGACAGGTGGGAAATTCACCCCTCCACTTT; CDR3 protein: CASSQRQVGNSPLHF; J gene: TRBJ1-6; V gene: TRBV4-1; clone size: -; D gene: -
CDR3 DNA: TGTGCCACCAGCCTTACAGGGGACACAGATACGCAGTATTTT; CDR3 protein: CATSLTGDTDTQYF; J gene: TRBJ2-3; V gene: TRBV15; clone size: -; D gene: TRBD1
CDR3 DNA: TGTGCCAGCAGCCCCCGGGATCCGGGGGATTCACCCCTCCACTTT; CDR3 protein: CASSPRDPGDSPLHF; J gene: TRBJ1-6; V gene: TRBV7-9; clone size: -; D gene: -
CDR3 DNA: TGTGCCAGCAGTTATTACGAGGACTATAGAAACACCATATATTTT; CDR3 protein: CASSYYEDYRNTIYF; J gene: TRBJ1-3; V gene: TRBV6-5; clone size: -; D gene: -
CDR3 DNA: TGTGCCAGCACTATCATGACTAGCGGGGGGTACAATGAGCAGTTCTTC; CDR3 protein: CASTIMTSGGYNEQFF; J gene: TRBJ2-1; V gene: TRBV27; clone size: -; D gene: TRBD2
CDR3 DNA: TGTGCCAGTAAGGCTCCTAGGGGGGGGTTCCATAACTATGGCTACACCTTC; CDR3 protein: CASKAPRGGFHNYGYTF; J gene: TRBJ1-2; V gene: TRBV19; clone size: -; D gene: -
CDR3 DNA: TGTGCCAGCCTTCCGGACACAAGTTTATGGCAGTACTTC; CDR3 protein: CASLPDTSLWQYF; J gene: TRBJ2-7; V gene: TRBV7-9; clone size: -; D gene: -
CDR3 DNA: TGCGCCAGCAGCTATGGGACTAGCCGGGGTACCGGGGAGCTGTTTTTT; CDR3 protein: CASSYGTSRGTGELFF; J gene: TRBJ2-2; V gene: TRBV5-1; clone size: -; D gene: TRBD2
CDR3 DNA: TGTGCCAGCAGCCTGGGACAGAGGAGCGGGACCCAGTACTTC; CDR3 protein: CASSLGQRSGTQYF; J gene: TRBJ2-5; V gene: TRBV7-2; clone size: -; D gene: TRBD1
CDR3 DNA: TGTGCCAGCAGCCAGACAGGTTTCAGCGACACTGAAGCTTTCTTT; CDR3 protein: CASSQTGFSDTEAFF; J gene: TRBJ1-1; V gene: TRBV6-4; clone size: -; D gene: -
CDR3 DNA: TGTGCCAGCAGGGCCCAGGGGGCAGGAAACACCATATATTTT; CDR3 protein: CASRAQGAGNTIYF; J gene: TRBJ1-3; V gene: TRBV2; clone size: few; D gene: TRBD1
CDR3 DNA: TGTGCCAGCAGTGCGGGCCCCTACGAGCAGTACTTC; CDR3 protein: CASSAGPYEQYF; J gene: TRBJ2-7; V gene: TRBV28; clone size: -; D gene: -
CDR3 DNA: TGTGCCAGCAGAACAGGGGTTGGCACTGAAGCTTTCTTT; CDR3 protein: CASRTGVGTEAFF; J gene: TRBJ1-1; V gene: TRBV5-4; clone size: -; D gene: TRBD1
CDR3 DNA: TGTGCCAGCAGCGCCACGACTAGCGGGGTAGGTGAGCAGTTCTTC; CDR3 protein: CASSATTSGVGEQFF; J gene: TRBJ2-1; V gene: TRBV9; clone size: few; D gene: TRBD2
CDR3 DNA: TGTGCCAGTAGTTTAGACCCGACGGGTTTTCTCCTCCACTTT; CDR3 protein: CASSLDPTGFLLHF; J gene: TRBJ1-6; V gene: TRBV19; clone size: -; D gene: -
CDR3 DNA: TGTGCCAGCAGTGAATCAGAACAAGAGACCCAGTACTTC; CDR3 protein: CASSESEQETQYF; J gene: TRBJ2-5; V gene: TRBV6-4; clone size: -; D gene: -
CDR3 DNA: TGCAGCGGCGTACAGGGGAACTATGGCTACACCTTC; CDR3 protein: CSGVQGNYGYTF; J gene: TRBJ1-2; V gene: TRBV29-1; clone size: -; D gene: TRBD1
CDR3 DNA: TGTGCCAGCACTACGTCAGGGTACGGTGGCTACACCTTC; CDR3 protein: CASTTSGYGGYTF; J gene: TRBJ1-2; V gene: TRBV7-9; clone size: -; D gene: -
CDR3 DNA: TGTGCCAGCTCACCTCGGATGGAGACAGGACCTGAAGCTTTCTTT; CDR3 protein: CASSPRMETGPEAFF; J gene: TRBJ1-1; V gene: TRBV2; clone size: -; D gene: -
CDR3 DNA: TGTGCCAGCAGTTTACCGGGGTATGAAGCTTTCTTT; CDR3 protein: CASSLPGYEAFF; J gene: TRBJ1-1; V gene: TRBV27; clone size: -; D gene: -
CDR3 DNA: TGTGCCAGCAGCCAGAGTCCAGGCGTTCCTGAAGCTTTCTTT; CDR3 protein: CASSQSPGVPEAFF; J gene: TRBJ1-1; V gene: TRBV6-5; clone size: -; D gene: -
CDR3 DNA: TGCGCCAGCAGCCCCCGGGACACGGATGAAAAACTGTTTTTT; CDR3 protein: CASSPRDTDEKLFF; J gene: TRBJ1-4; V gene: TRBV4-3; clone size: -; D gene: -
CDR3 DNA: TGTGCCAGCAGCCCACAGGGGGCGTCCGGAAACACCATATATTTT; CDR3 protein: CASSPQGASGNTIYF; J gene: TRBJ1-3; V gene: TRBV9; clone size: -; D gene: TRBD1
CDR3 DNA: TGCGCCAGCAGCTTGGGTTTCGGACAGACGGATGAAAAACTGTTTTTT; CDR3 protein: CASSLGFGQTDEKLFF; J gene: TRBJ1-4; V gene: TRBV5-1; clone size: -; D gene: -
CDR3 DNA: TGTGCCAGCGGGACAGGTAGTTCCGAGCAGTACTTC; CDR3 protein: CASGTGSSEQYF; J gene: TRBJ2-7; V gene: TRBV19; clone size: few; D gene: TRBD1
CDR3 DNA: TGTGCCAGCTCACTCACCGGGACAGGGGAGTATTCACCCCTCCACTTT; CDR3 protein: CASSLTGTGEYSPLHF; J gene: TRBJ1-6; V gene: TRBV18; clone size: many; D gene: TRBD1
CDR3 DNA: TGTGCCAGCAGCTTGGCAGGGATCGGTGAAAAACTGTTTTTT; CDR3 protein: CASSLAGIGEKLFF; J gene: TRBJ1-4; V gene: TRBV5-6; clone size: -; D gene: -
CDR3 DNA: TGTGCCAGCAGCGCGAATAGCAATCAGCCCCAGCATTTT; CDR3 protein: CASSANSNQPQHF; J gene: TRBJ1-5; V gene: TRBV7-9; clone size: -; D gene: -
CDR3 DNA: TGTGCCAGCAGCTTGCCAGGGGCCCGGGAGACCCAGTACTTC; CDR3 protein: CASSLPGARETQYF; J gene: TRBJ2-5; V gene: TRBV5-6; clone size: -; D gene: -